This T cell receptor beta chain was retrieved from a study of OX40 agonist ivuxolimab in advanced cancers. Study-level background: Patients received ivuxolimab, an intravenous treatment, every 2 weeks at 0.01 to 10 mg/kg. A diagnosis of hepatocellular carcinoma, melanoma, renal cell or head and neck cancer was present in dose-escalation patients. Study results and limitations: The antigen specificity of the peripheral T cells (those that were expanded) was not determined.

Assay: immunoSEQ multiplex PCR; the TCRdb copy retains only in-frame clones and omits some. The table has some 77,000 clones, roughly nine tenths seen once. A single count supports this clone. Its antigen is currently unknown. V dropped 0 bases and J dropped 4; count of bases not matched to a gene: 7. Germline V gives CDR1 GTSNPN, CDR2 SVGIG (reference sequence). This CDR3 comprises 16 residues. This receptor was taken from an adult with an advanced solid tumor such as melanoma, head and neck, liver or kidney cancer. V usage is TRBV30 and J usage is TRBJ1-5; 9 nucleotides align to TRBD1. The sequenced sample was CD4+ or CD8+ T cells sorted from blood, obtained in a trial of the OX40 agonist ivuxolimab. Here the CDR3 reads CAWSVGTGIGNQPQHF. For the CDR3, the DNA is TGTGCCTGGAGTGTAGGGACAGGGATCGGTAATCAGCCCCAGCATTTT.